This T cell receptor beta chain comes out of a study of untreated major depressive disorder. The repertoire was sequenced with immunoSEQ multiplex PCR; TCRdb's copy has only in-frame clones and lacks some. Of 21,000 or so clones detected, more than 75% appear once; the ten largest clones hold 4.5% to 6%. The CDR3 loop spans 16 amino acids. V shed 5 bases and J shed 0 bases, with 12 bases lying between them. The germline V gene encodes CDR1 SGHDT and CDR2 YYEEEE. For sex, age, current smoking status and body mass index, every depressed patient had a pairwise-matched non-depressed control. J is TRBJ1-6 and V is TRBV5-6; D remains ambiguous. This sequence was found in a woman aged 25-40 years in good health. The sequencing input was CD4+ T cells from PBMCs. The CDR3 DNA sequence: TGTGCCAGCAGTACTTACGGGAGCTCCTATAATTCACCCCTCCACTTT. Translated, it gives CASSTYGSSYNSPLHF.